These 27 T cell receptor beta chains were sequenced from one sample in a study of T cell responses to AZD1222 COVID-19 vaccine. Produced via immunoSEQ multiplex PCR; TCRdb's table is partial and in-frame only. The table has about 140,000 clones, around nine tenths seen once; the top ten hold approximately 4.5%. The source material was peripheral blood, sampled on day 0 of AZD1222 vaccination. The receptors shown here come from an adult in good health.

The chain is built from TRBV2 and TRBJ1-2, with 7 bases lining up with TRBD1. Germline loops: CDR1 SNHLY, CDR2 FYNNEI. This CDR3 spans 17 amino acids. With 1 base clipped from V and 1 base from J, the junction kept 9 bases outside the gene matches. The CDR3: CASSEDKTGTDNYGYTF. In DNA, the CDR3 is TGTGCCAGCAGTGAAGACAAAACCGGGACAGATAACTATGGCTACACCTTC.

The chain combines TRBV29-1 with TRBJ1-1; tentative D call: TRBD1 (5 bases). V lost 3 bases to trimming and J lost 14 bases, with 25 bases between them. This CDR3 has 14 residues. The germline V gene encodes CDR1 SQVTM and CDR2 ANQGSEA. The CDR3 loop is CSVDIGPGVRIPFF. The CDR3, as DNA: TGCAGCGTTGATATAGGTCCGGGGGTCCGGATCCCCTTCTTT. Full variable domain (remainder filled in from reference TRBV29-1 and TRBJ1-1): SAVISQKPSRDICQRGTSLTIQCQVDSQVTMMFWYRQQPGQSLTLIATANQGSEATYESGFVIDKFPISRPNLTFSTLTVSNMSPEDSSIYLCSVDIGPGVRIPFFGQGTRLTVV.

The V and J genes are TRBV7-3 and TRBJ2-6; D perhaps matches TRBD1 (6 bases). Germline CDR1 is SGHTA and CDR2 is FQGTGA. Trimming pared 4 bases from V and 2 bases from J, leaving 18 bases between. The CDR3 sequence is 18 residues long. The CDR3 DNA follows: TGTGCCAGCAGCTCCACCGGCAGGGGTTGGGCTGGGGCCAACGTCCTGACTTTC. Its protein product is CASSSTGRGWAGANVLTF.

The V and J genes are TRBV5-8 and TRBJ1-5; D not resolved. The CDR3 length is 16 residues. Per the germline V gene, CDR1 is SGHTS and CDR2 is YDEGEE. Trimming stripped 2 bases from V and 4 bases from J, with 16 bases between. CDR3 sequence (DNA): TGTGCCAGCAGCTTCCGAGCTGGGATCGCAAATCAGCCCCAGCATTTT. This codes for CASSFRAGIANQPQHF.

The chain joins TRBV3-1 (or the pseudogene TRBV3-2) to TRBJ2-2; TRBD2 matches at 8 bases. CDR3 length equals 18 residues. After removal of 1 base from V and 2 bases from J, the junction contained 9 bases not matched to a gene. The germline V gene has CDR1 LGHDT and CDR2 YNNKEL (reference sequence). CDR3 sequence reads: CASSQAAFGLANTGELFF. DNA for the CDR3: TGTGCCAGCAGCCAAGCAGCCTTTGGACTAGCCAACACCGGGGAGCTGTTTTTT.

The genes are TRBV4-1 and TRBJ1-2, with TRBD1 matching 7 bases. The CDR3 is made up of 14 amino acids. The ends lost 1 base at V and 6 bases at J; junction bases unmatched: 5. The V gene's germline CDR1 is MGHRA and CDR2 YSYEKL. The CDR3 DNA sequence: TGCGCCAGCAGCCAAGTTCTACAGGGGAATGGCTACACCTTC. Protein sequence: CASSQVLQGNGYTF.

V gene TRBV9 combines with J gene TRBJ1-1; D is unresolved. Looked up from germline, CDR1 is SGDLS and CDR2 is YYNGEE. Trimming stripped 3 bases from V and 1 base from J, with 4 bases between. This CDR3 comprises 12 residues. The chain's CDR3 is CASSAENTEAFF. As DNA, the CDR3 is TGTGCCAGCAGCGCTGAGAACACTGAAGCTTTCTTT.

This clone was detected only once. The gene calls are TRBV15 and TRBJ1-5, with 8 bases matching TRBD1. Germline values: CDR1 LNHNV, CDR2 YYDKDF (reference sequence). V shed 0 bases, J shed 7 bases, and the junction held 2 bases outside the gene matches. The CDR3 totals 14 residues. CDR3 nucleotide sequence: TGTGCCACCAGCAGAGACAGGGGGCCCCAGCCCCAGCATTTT. This sequence encodes CATSRDRGPQPQHF.

The chain carries TRBV7-6 and TRBJ2-1, with 12 bases that match TRBD2. This CDR3 is built from 18 residues. V dropped 8 bases and J dropped 6; count of bases not matched to a gene: 17. Germline V gene data show CDR1 as SGHVS and CDR2 as FNYEAQ. The CDR3 loop is CASRGSSGRALGANEQFF. In DNA form, the CDR3 reads TGTGCCAGCCGCGGGTCTAGCGGGAGGGCCCTAGGGGCCAATGAGCAGTTCTTC. Drawing the rest from reference TRBV7-6 and TRBJ2-1, the complete variable domain is GAGVSQSPRYKVTKRGQDVALRCDPISGHVSLYWYRQALGQGPEFLTYFNYEAQQDKSGLPNDRFSAERPEGSISTLTIQRTEQRDSAMYRCASRGSSGRALGANEQFFGPGTRLTVL.

The V gene is TRBV12-3 or TRBV12-4, the J gene TRBJ1-3; D call uncertain. Trimming removed 3 bases from V and 3 bases from J, with 6 bases in between. CDR3 length: 13 residues. The CDR3 sequence is CASSFPVGNTIYF. Here the CDR3 DNA reads TGTGCCAGCAGTTTCCCGGTTGGAAACACCATATATTTT.

V and J are TRBV5-6 and TRBJ1-1, with D unclear. Germline CDR1 SGHDT, CDR2 YYEEEE. The CDR3 has 17 residues. The ends were cut back, 2 bases at V and 1 base at J, with 18 bases in the middle. In DNA, the CDR3 is TGTGCCAGCAGCTTTATTGTCTCGCGTGTGGGGAACACTGAAGCTTTCTTT. Its translation: CASSFIVSRVGNTEAFF.

This chain connects TRBV2 to TRBJ2-5; D not certain. Germline V gene sequence: CDR1 SNHLY, CDR2 FYNNEI. V shed 9 bases and J shed 5 bases, with 13 bases lying between them. The CDR3 loop spans 12 amino acids. The CDR3 sequence is CASCWALETQYF. CDR3 nucleotides: TGTGCCAGTTGCTGGGCGTTGGAGACCCAGTACTTC.

The chain links TRBV5-5 to TRBJ2-7, with TRBD1 identical over 7 bases. V was clipped by 0 bases and J by 4 bases; unmatched bases: 10. Germline-derived CDR1 and CDR2 are SGHKS and YYEKEE (reference sequence). The CDR3 covers 16 residues. The CDR3 nucleotides are TGTGCCAGCAGCTTGGACGAGACAGGGAGCCTATACGAGCAGTACTTC. It encodes CASSLDETGSLYEQYF.

The chain has TRBV4-1 and TRBJ1-2, with 10 bases identical to TRBD1. After removal of 1 base from V and 8 bases from J, the junction contained 7 bases not matched to a gene. From germline, CDR1 is MGHRA and CDR2 YSYEKL. The CDR3 is 15 amino acids. CDR3 sequence: CASSQVRDRGSGYTF. The CDR3 nucleotides read TGCGCCAGCAGCCAAGTTCGGGACAGGGGCAGCGGCTACACCTTC.

The chain couples TRBV19 to TRBJ2-2, with no clear D. Looked up from germline, CDR1 is LNHDA and CDR2 is SQIVND (reference sequence). The CDR3 totals 12 residues. V shed 4 bases and J shed 5 bases, with 5 bases lying between them. CDR3 nucleotides: TGTGCCAGTAGTACCAGTACCGGGGAGCTGTTTTTT. Its translation is CASSTSTGELFF. Using reference TRBV19 and TRBJ2-2 for the parts outside the CDR3, the full variable domain is DGGITQSPKYLFRKEGQNVTLSCEQNLNHDAMYWYRQDPGQGLRLIYYSQIVNDFQKGDIAEGYSVSREKKESFPLTVTSAQKNPTAFYLCASSTSTGELFFGEGSRLTVL.

Comment on this clone: The junction departs from the called germline gene at one end, perhaps through a read error. This chain uses TRBV7-9 with TRBJ2-7; tentative D call: TRBD2 (6 bases). Germline CDR1 reads SEHNR; CDR2 reads FQNEAQ (reference sequence). The CDR3 spans 15 residues. The CDR3 sequence: CSSSSGRESSYEQYF. The CDR3, as DNA: TGTTCCAGCAGCTCGGGACGGGAGAGCTCCTACGAGCAGTACTTC.

The V call is TRBV30, the J call TRBJ1-1; D perhaps matches TRBD1 (5 bases). Germline V lookup: CDR1 GTSNPN, CDR2 SVGIG (reference sequence). This CDR3 spans 15 amino acids. The germline V and J ends were trimmed by 6 bases and 1 base, with 18 bases remaining between them. The CDR3 spells CACSPLGQKNTEAFF. The CDR3 coding sequence is TGTGCCTGTTCGCCCTTGGGGCAAAAGAACACTGAAGCTTTCTTT.

The genes are TRBV7-9 and TRBJ1-1; D might be TRBD1 (6 bases). Trimming removed 5 bases at V and 0 bases at J, with 10 bases between. The CDR3 length is 14 residues. Per the germline V gene, CDR1 is SEHNR and CDR2 is FQNEAQ (reference sequence). In DNA form, the CDR3 reads TGTGCCAGCAGCCCGGGGGCTTTGAACACTGAAGCTTTCTTT. It yields the protein CASSPGALNTEAFF.

The chain is built from TRBV27 and TRBJ2-2; 14 nucleotides line up with TRBD2. V lost 5 bases, J lost 4 bases, and 3 bases stayed unmatched. CDR3 size: 16 residues. From germline, CDR1 is MNHEY and CDR2 SMNVEV (reference sequence). CDR3 residues: CASSGGLAGGTGELFF. CDR3 DNA sequence: TGTGCCAGCAGTGGTGGACTAGCGGGAGGCACCGGGGAGCTGTTTTTT.

This sequence joins TRBV4-2 and TRBJ2-2; 7 bases map to TRBD1. The CDR3 contains 16 residues. V shed 3 bases, J shed 4 bases, and the junction held 8 bases outside the gene matches. In germline, CDR1 is LGHNA, CDR2 YNFKEQ. The CDR3: CASSQRRTGTTGELFF. For the CDR3, the DNA is TGTGCCAGCAGCCAGAGAAGGACAGGAACCACCGGGGAGCTGTTTTTT.

Comment on this clone: Other DNA sequences in the sample encode the same CDR3. The rearrangement uses TRBV30 and TRBJ1-1; D is possibly TRBD1 (5 bases). Trimming removed 0 bases from V and 5 bases from J, with 10 bases in between. The germline V gene has CDR1 GTSNPN and CDR2 SVGIG (reference sequence). CDR3 size: 13 residues. CDR3 region: CAWSVGGRTEAFF. The CDR3, as DNA: TGTGCCTGGAGTGTGGGGGGGAGGACTGAAGCTTTCTTT.

The chain recombines TRBV19 with TRBJ1-1; D is ambiguous. V shed 6 bases and J shed 0 bases, with 8 bases lying between them. Per the germline V gene, CDR1 is LNHDA and CDR2 is SQIVND (reference sequence). The CDR3 sequence is 13 residues long. CDR3 sequence: CASREQMNTEAFF. In DNA form, the CDR3 reads TGTGCCAGTAGGGAGCAGATGAACACTGAAGCTTTCTTT.

This chain uses TRBV4-1 with TRBJ1-4; D gene unclear. CDR3 length: 15 amino acids. Germline V gene data show CDR1 as MGHRA and CDR2 as YSYEKL. With 2 bases removed from V and 5 bases from J, the gap between germline ends came to 12 bases. The CDR3 DNA is TGCGCCAGCAGCCAACTGACGGTGGGGAATGAAAAACTGTTTTTT. Encoded protein: CASSQLTVGNEKLFF.

This chain joins TRBV24-1 and TRBJ1-6, with D unresolved. Germline lookup yields CDR1 KGHDR and CDR2 SFDVKD. CDR3 length equals 15 residues. V lost 0 bases to trimming and J lost 6 bases, with 8 bases between them. In DNA form, the CDR3 reads TGTGCCACCAGTGATTTGCAACGGCCTAATTCACCCCTCCACTTT. Its protein product is CATSDLQRPNSPLHF.

This clone was counted only a few times. The rearrangement uses TRBV6-4 and TRBJ2-2; TRBD2 agrees at 9 bases. Trimming removed 6 bases from V and 4 bases from J; junction bases left unmatched: 3. The CDR3 spans 14 residues. Germline V gene sequence: CDR1 MRHNA, CDR2 SNTAGT. DNA of the CDR3: TGTGCCAGCAGGCGGGGGGGCGGCACCGGGGAGCTGTTTTTT. This codes for CASRRGGGTGELFF.

The chain couples TRBV5-4 to TRBJ1-2, with D hard to call. This CDR3 spans 14 amino acids. CDR1 is SGHNT and CDR2 is YYREEE in the germline V gene (reference sequence). V was cut by 0 bases and J by 5 bases, with 11 bases left in between. DNA for the CDR3: TGTGCCAGCAGCTTGGCGGGGTTTGGGTATGGCTACACCTTC. It yields the protein CASSLAGFGYGYTF.

This clone was seen a single time. The V and J genes are TRBV5-5 and TRBJ1-4; weak D call: TRBD1 (6 bases). The germline V gene has CDR1 SGHKS and CDR2 YYEKEE (reference sequence). The ends were cut back, 4 bases at V and 0 bases at J, with 13 bases in the middle. The CDR3 is 16 residues long. CDR3 nucleotide sequence: TGTGCCAGCAGCGGGGGACACCAAACAACTAATGAAAAACTGTTTTTT. Protein: CASSGGHQTTNEKLFF.